This paragraph reports one TCR beta chain. The antigen is unknown. This sample was included in a study of T cells in Graves' hyperthyroidism and ophthalmopathy. Whole-study results and caveats: Most thyroid-expanded clonotypes above 0.001 were also found in blood. Ophthalmopathy, which appeared later, was predicted by the model a median approximately six months before onset.

RNA transcripts yielded amplified TCR beta CDR3 regions. The study used the HTBI primer set for a first-round RT-PCR of the TCR CDR3. TCRdb analysed the multiplex PCR reads with MiXCR anew, one entry per CDR3 protein. Of about 690,000 distinct CDR3 sequences in the sample, around 16% are singletons; the top ten hold 15%. Germline-derived CDR1 and CDR2 are KGHSH and LQKENI. This CDR3 has 17 residues. The ends lost 3 bases at V and 3 bases at J; junction bases unmatched: 3. Hyperthyroidism had been newly diagnosed in patients aged 18 to 65, and its duration was under 2 months. Patients were excluded because of uncontrolled infection, other autoimmune disease, pregnancy or lactation.

The chain combines TRBV18 with TRBJ2-2; TRBD2 agrees at 14 bases. This TCR derives from a man in his forties or fifties with Graves' hyperthyroidism. Sequenced: blood. The CDR3 sequence: CASSPPGLAGDTGELFF. The CDR3 DNA is TGTGCCAGCTCACCGCCGGGACTAGCGGGAGACACCGGGGAGCTGTTTTTT.